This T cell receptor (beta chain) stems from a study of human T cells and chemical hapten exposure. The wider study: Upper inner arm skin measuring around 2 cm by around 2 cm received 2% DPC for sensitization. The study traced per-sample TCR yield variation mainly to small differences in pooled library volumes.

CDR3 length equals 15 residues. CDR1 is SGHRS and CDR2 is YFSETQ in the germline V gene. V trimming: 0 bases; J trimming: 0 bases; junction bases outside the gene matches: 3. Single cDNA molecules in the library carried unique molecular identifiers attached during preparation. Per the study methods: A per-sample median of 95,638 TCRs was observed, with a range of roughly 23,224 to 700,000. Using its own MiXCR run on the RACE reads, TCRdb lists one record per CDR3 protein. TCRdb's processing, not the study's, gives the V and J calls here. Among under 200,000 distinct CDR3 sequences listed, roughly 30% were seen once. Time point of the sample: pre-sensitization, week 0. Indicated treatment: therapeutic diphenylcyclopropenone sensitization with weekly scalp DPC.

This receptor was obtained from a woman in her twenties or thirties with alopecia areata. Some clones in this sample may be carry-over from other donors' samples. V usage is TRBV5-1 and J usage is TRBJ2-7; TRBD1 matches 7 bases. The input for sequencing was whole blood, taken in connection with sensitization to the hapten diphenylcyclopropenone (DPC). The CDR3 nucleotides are TGCGCCAGCAGCTTGGGGGGACAGTTCTCCTACGAGCAGTACTTC. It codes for CASSLGGQFSYEQYF.